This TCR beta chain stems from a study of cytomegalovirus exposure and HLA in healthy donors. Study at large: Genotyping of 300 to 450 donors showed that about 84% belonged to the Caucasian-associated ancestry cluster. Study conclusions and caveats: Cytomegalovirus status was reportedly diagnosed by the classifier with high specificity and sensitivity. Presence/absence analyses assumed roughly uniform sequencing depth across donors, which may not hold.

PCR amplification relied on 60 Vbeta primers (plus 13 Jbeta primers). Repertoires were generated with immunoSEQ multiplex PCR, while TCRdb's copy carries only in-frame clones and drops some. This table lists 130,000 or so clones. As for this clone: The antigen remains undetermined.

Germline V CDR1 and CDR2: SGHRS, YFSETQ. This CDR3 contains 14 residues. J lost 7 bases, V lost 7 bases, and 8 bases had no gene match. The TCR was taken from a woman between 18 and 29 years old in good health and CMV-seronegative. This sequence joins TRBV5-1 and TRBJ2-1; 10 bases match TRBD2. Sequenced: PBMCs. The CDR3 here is CASDLAGGSNEQFF. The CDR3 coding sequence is TGCGCCAGCGACTTAGCGGGAGGAAGTAATGAGCAGTTCTTC.